Listed here are 18 T cell receptor beta chains from one sample, sequenced in a study of blood T cell repertoires in COVID-19. The method was immunoSEQ multiplex PCR; TCRdb's version includes in-frame clones alone and lacks a portion of them. In the table there are approximately 91,000 clones, roughly 80% of which are singletons. The material sequenced was peripheral blood. The receptors shown here come from a human donor in a cohort sampled during active COVID-19.

The chain recombines TRBV24-1 with TRBJ2-1, with 10 bases lining up with TRBD1. The CDR3 extends over 17 amino acids. Germline V gene sequence: CDR1 KGHDR, CDR2 SFDVKD. V dropped 5 bases and J dropped 3; count of bases not matched to a gene: 9. CDR3 sequence (DNA): TGTGCCACCAGTGCCTCGTTTGACAGGGGGCACTACAATGAGCAGTTCTTC. Its translation: CATSASFDRGHYNEQFF.

The chain joins TRBV5-4 to TRBJ1-1; D call uncertain. The CDR3 runs 16 residues. Germline-derived CDR1 and CDR2 are SGHNT and YYREEE (reference sequence). Trimming shortened V by 3 bases and J by 0 bases, and 15 bases separated the two germline ends. The CDR3, as DNA: TGTGCCAGCAGCTCTACAATGGGGAGGGTGAACACTGAAGCTTTCTTT. Protein: CASSSTMGRVNTEAFF.

The V gene is TRBV5-1, the J gene TRBJ1-4; D is undetermined. The germline V gene has CDR1 SGHRS and CDR2 YFSETQ. CDR3 size: 13 residues. The V end lost 0 bases, the J end lost 4 bases, and 4 bases lay between the germline ends. CDR3 bases: TGCGCCAGCAGCTTGGCCGTTAATGAAAAACTGTTTTTT. Translated, it gives CASSLAVNEKLFF.

The V and J genes are TRBV7-8 and TRBJ1-1, with D perhaps TRBD1 (6 bases). Germline V gene data show CDR1 as SGHVS and CDR2 as FQNEAQ. The germline V and J ends were trimmed by 8 bases and 0 bases, with 13 bases remaining between them. The CDR3 has 14 amino acids. Here the CDR3 reads CASAGVGMNTEAFF. CDR3 sequence (DNA): TGTGCCAGCGCAGGGGTGGGTATGAACACTGAAGCTTTCTTT.

The chain carries TRBV18 and TRBJ1-5, with 7 bases identical to TRBD1. Germline loops: CDR1 KGHSH, CDR2 LQKENI. With 7 bases clipped from V and 4 bases from J, the junction kept 4 bases outside the gene matches. The CDR3 runs to 13 residues. The CDR3 protein is CASCTGENQPQHF. CDR3 nucleotides: TGTGCCAGCTGTACAGGGGAAAATCAGCCCCAGCATTTT.

The V call is TRBV6-2 or TRBV6-3, the J call TRBJ1-2; D is possibly TRBD1 (6 bases). Germline V gene data show CDR1 as MNHEY and CDR2 as SVGEGT. The CDR3 contains 13 residues. Trimming cost V 7 bases and J 7 bases, with 16 bases left between them. CDR3 loop: CASNPQQGLGYTF. The CDR3 DNA follows: TGTGCCAGCAACCCACAACAGGGTCTTGGCTACACCTTC.

The chain carries TRBV13 and TRBJ1-1, with D maybe TRBD1 (5 bases). The CDR3 spans 11 residues. V lost 3 bases, J lost 11 bases, and 10 bases lay in between. Looked up from germline, CDR1 is PRHDT and CDR2 is FYEKMQ (reference sequence). The CDR3 loop is CASSFRGRAFF. For the CDR3, the DNA is TGTGCCAGCAGCTTTCGGGGGAGGGCTTTCTTT.

CDR3 sequence reads: CASSPFARDRGGEQYF. CDR3 coding DNA: TGTGCCAGCTCACCATTTGCTAGGGACAGGGGGGGCGAGCAGTACTTC. The V and J genes are TRBV18 and TRBJ2-7; 11 bases line up with TRBD1. J was trimmed by 6 bases and V by 2 bases; bases with no gene match: 9. There are 16 residues in the CDR3. Germline V gene sequence: CDR1 KGHSH, CDR2 LQKENI.

This clone appeared a single time. The genes are TRBV27 and TRBJ1-2, with a tentative D call TRBD1 (6 bases). The CDR3 sequence is 18 residues long. Trimming shortened V by 3 bases and J by 7 bases, and 27 bases separated the two germline ends. Germline values: CDR1 MNHEY, CDR2 SMNVEV (reference sequence). The CDR3 reads CASSFLSPPEPGVGGYTF. As DNA, the CDR3 is TGTGCCAGCAGTTTTCTGAGTCCACCTGAACCAGGGGTAGGTGGCTACACCTTC.

The CDR3 DNA reads as TGTGCCAGCAGCTCCGGGACTACCTTCACCGGGGAGCTGTTTTTT. This codes for CASSSGTTFTGELFF. The chain carries TRBV6-5 and TRBJ2-2, with 7 positions matching TRBD2. This CDR3 spans 15 amino acids. Per the germline V gene, CDR1 is MNHEY and CDR2 is SVGAGI. With 6 bases clipped from V and 4 bases from J, the junction kept 8 bases outside the gene matches.

The rearrangement joins TRBV6-5 to TRBJ2-7; 7 nucleotides line up with TRBD1. Per the germline V gene, CDR1 is MNHEY and CDR2 is SVGAGI. This CDR3 is 12 amino acids long. J lost 2 bases, V lost 6 bases, and 1 base had no gene match. The CDR3 nucleotides read TGTGCCAGCAGACAGGGGCCCTACGAGCAGTACTTC. Translated: CASRQGPYEQYF.

J is TRBJ2-3 and V is TRBV9; 7 bases match TRBD1. The CDR3 covers 17 residues. CDR1 and CDR2 (germline): SGDLS, YYNGEE. Trimming took 3 bases from V and 3 from J; bases not matched to a gene: 13. CDR3 residues: CASSGRQGLRGTDTQYF. The CDR3 DNA reads TGTGCCAGCAGCGGCCGACAGGGCTTAAGGGGGACAGATACGCAGTATTTT. Based on the CDR3 plus reference TRBV9 and TRBJ2-3, the full variable domain is DSGVTQTPKHLITATGQRVTLRCSPRSGDLSVYWYQQSLDQGLQFLIQYYNGEERAKGNILERFSAQQFPDLHSELNLSSLELGDSALYFCASSGRQGLRGTDTQYFGPGTRLTVL.

The chain uses TRBV11-2 and TRBJ1-4; 9 bases fit TRBD1. Unmatched junction bases numbered 6, after V lost 3 bases and J lost 7 bases. The CDR3 length is 15 residues. Germline V gives CDR1 SGHAT, CDR2 FQNNGV. The CDR3 nucleotides read TGTGCCAGCAGCTTGTACAGGGGGCAGGGTGAAAAACTGTTTTTT. It specifies CASSLYRGQGEKLFF.

This chain uses TRBV11-3 with TRBJ2-1; D uncertain. The V end was cut by 3 bases, the J end by 0 bases, with 9 bases between. Per the germline V gene, CDR1 is SGHNT and CDR2 is YENEEA. CDR3 length equals 15 residues. CDR3 in DNA: TGTGCCAGCAGCTTTGGTAAGAGCTCCTACAATGAGCAGTTCTTC. This sequence encodes CASSFGKSSYNEQFF.

The V and J genes are TRBV27 and TRBJ2-7; D possibly corresponds to TRBD2 (6 bases). This CDR3 is built from 13 residues. The ends were cut back, 0 bases at V and 7 bases at J, with 10 bases in the middle. The germline V gene has CDR1 MNHEY and CDR2 SMNVEV (reference sequence). CDR3 in amino acids: CASSLSLAAEQYF. The CDR3 DNA is TGTGCCAGCAGTTTATCGTTAGCGGCGGAGCAGTACTTC.

This clone was counted a few times. The gene calls are TRBV2 and TRBJ2-1; possible D gene TRBD2, 5 bases. V was trimmed by 7 bases and J by 9 bases, leaving 10 bases between them. The CDR3 consists of 11 residues. Germline V lookup: CDR1 SNHLY, CDR2 FYNNEI. The CDR3 here is CASTASIEQFF. For the CDR3, the DNA is TGTGCCAGCACAGCTAGCATTGAGCAGTTCTTC.

The V gene is TRBV27, the J gene TRBJ2-7; a possible D gene is TRBD1 (6 bases). V was cut by 7 bases and J by 6 bases, with 16 bases left in between. Per the germline V gene, CDR1 is MNHEY and CDR2 is SMNVEV (reference sequence). The CDR3 has 13 residues. CDR3 in amino acids: CASNLQGIGEQYF. CDR3 in DNA: TGTGCCAGCAATCTACAGGGTATCGGCGAGCAGTACTTC.

This clone was picked up a small number of times. In DNA form, the CDR3 reads TGTGCCAGCAGGGACACAGGGAAGGGCACTGAAGCTTTCTTT. Amino acid sequence: CASRDTGKGTEAFF. This chain connects TRBV25-1 to TRBJ1-1, with a weak D call TRBD1 (6 bases). The CDR3 spans 14 residues. V lost 6 bases to trimming and J lost 4 bases, with 15 bases between them. Germline-derived CDR1 and CDR2 are MGHDK and SYGVNS.